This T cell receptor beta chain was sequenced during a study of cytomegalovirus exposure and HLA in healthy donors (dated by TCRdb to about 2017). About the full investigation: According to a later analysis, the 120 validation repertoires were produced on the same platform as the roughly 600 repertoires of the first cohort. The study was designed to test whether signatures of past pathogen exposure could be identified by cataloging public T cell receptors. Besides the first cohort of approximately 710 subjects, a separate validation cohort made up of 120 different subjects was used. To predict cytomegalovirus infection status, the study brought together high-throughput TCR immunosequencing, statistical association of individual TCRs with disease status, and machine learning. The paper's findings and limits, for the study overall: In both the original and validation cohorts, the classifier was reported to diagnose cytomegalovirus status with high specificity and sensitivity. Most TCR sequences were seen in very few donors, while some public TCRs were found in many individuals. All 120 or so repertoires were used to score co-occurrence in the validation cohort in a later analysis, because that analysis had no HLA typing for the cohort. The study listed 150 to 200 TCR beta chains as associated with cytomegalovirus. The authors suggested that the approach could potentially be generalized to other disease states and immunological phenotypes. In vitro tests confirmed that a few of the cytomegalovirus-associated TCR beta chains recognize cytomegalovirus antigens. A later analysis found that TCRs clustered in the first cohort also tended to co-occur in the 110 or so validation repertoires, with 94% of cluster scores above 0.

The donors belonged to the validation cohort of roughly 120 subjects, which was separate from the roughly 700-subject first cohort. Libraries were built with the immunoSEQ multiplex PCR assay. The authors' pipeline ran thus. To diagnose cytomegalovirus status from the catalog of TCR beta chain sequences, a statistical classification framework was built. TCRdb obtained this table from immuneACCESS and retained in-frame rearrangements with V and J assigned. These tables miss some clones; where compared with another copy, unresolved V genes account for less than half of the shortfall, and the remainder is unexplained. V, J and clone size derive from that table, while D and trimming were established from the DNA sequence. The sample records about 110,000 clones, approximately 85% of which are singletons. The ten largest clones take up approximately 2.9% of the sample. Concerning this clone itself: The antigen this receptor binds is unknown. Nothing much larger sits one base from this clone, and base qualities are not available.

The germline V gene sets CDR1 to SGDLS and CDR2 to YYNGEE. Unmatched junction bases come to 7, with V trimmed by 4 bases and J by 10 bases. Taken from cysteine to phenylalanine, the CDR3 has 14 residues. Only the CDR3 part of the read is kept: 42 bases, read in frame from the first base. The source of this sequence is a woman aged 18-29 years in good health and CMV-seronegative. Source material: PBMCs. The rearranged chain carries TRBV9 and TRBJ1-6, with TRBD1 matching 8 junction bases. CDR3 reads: CASSQTGGSSPLHF. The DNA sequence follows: TGTGCCAGCAGCCAAACAGGGGGGAGCTCACCCCTCCACTTT.